Below, 5 T cell receptor beta chains from the same sample are listed, as sequenced in a study of cytomegalovirus exposure and HLA in healthy donors. The PCR made use of 60 Vbeta and 13 Jbeta primers. The repertoire was sequenced with immunoSEQ multiplex PCR; TCRdb's copy has only in-frame clones and lacks some. The sample carries about 200,000 clones, 80% to 85% recorded once. The sequencing sample was made of PBMCs. The receptors come from a woman in her forties in good health and CMV-seronegative.

This rearrangement joins TRBV30 to TRBJ1-1; 8 bases align to TRBD1. CDR1 and CDR2 from the germline V gene are GTSNPN and SVGIG (reference sequence). The CDR3 extends over 12 amino acids. V lost 4 bases and J lost 10; bases outside the gene matches: 8. The CDR3 protein is CAWTSQGARAFF. The CDR3 DNA follows: TGTGCCTGGACCTCCCAGGGGGCGCGAGCTTTCTTT.

This CDR3 is CASSARLAGGPSGWGDTQYF. DNA for the CDR3: TGTGCCAGCAGCGCCAGACTAGCGGGAGGGCCCTCAGGGTGGGGCGATACGCAGTATTTT. The chain employs TRBV9 and TRBJ2-3, with 14 nucleotides matching TRBD2. Germline V gene lookup returns CDR1 SGDLS and CDR2 YYNGEE. CDR3 length: 20 residues. With V trimmed by 3 bases and J by 6 bases, 18 bases remained unmatched.

CDR3 in amino acids: CASSLTGGARSPLHF. The CDR3 bases are TGTGCCAGCAGTTTGACAGGGGGCGCACGGTCACCCCTCCACTTT. The chain uses TRBV7-9 and TRBJ1-6; TRBD1 agrees at 10 bases. This CDR3 is 15 amino acids long. CDR1 SEHNR and CDR2 FQNEAQ come from the germline V gene (reference sequence). The V and J ends lost 6 bases and 10 bases, in that order; junction bases with no gene match: 9.

The chain uses TRBV28 and TRBJ2-7, with D possibly matching TRBD1 (5 bases). Trimming pared 2 bases from V and 1 base from J, leaving 9 bases between. The CDR3 covers 14 residues. Germline V gene sequence: CDR1 MDHEN, CDR2 SYDVKM. The CDR3 coding sequence is TGTGCCAGCAGTTTAAGGGGAAATTCCTACGAGCAGTACTTC. It encodes CASSLRGNSYEQYF.

Comments on this clone: At one end, the junction sequence differs from germline, possibly due to a read error. The V call is TRBV10-3, the J call TRBJ2-7, with TRBD2 identical over 8 bases. There are 14 residues in the CDR3. CDR1 is ENHRY and CDR2 is SYGVKD in the germline V gene. The CDR3 region is CAISAGLVSSEQYF. The CDR3 coding sequence is TGTGCCATCAGTGCGGGACTAGTCTCCTCCGAGCAGTACTTC.